This T cell receptor (beta chain) was identified in a study of OX40 agonist ivuxolimab in advanced cancers. Background on the study: Males comprised approximately 81% of the group, whose mean age was roughly 60 years (range 23 to 79). Study results and limitations: The study did not work out the antigen specificity of the expanded peripheral T cells.

As regards this clone: What it binds is not known.

V trimming: 0 bases; J trimming: 5 bases; junction bases outside the gene matches: 3. CDR1 is LGHNA and CDR2 is YSLEER in the germline V gene. This CDR3 comprises 15 residues. Measured with immunoSEQ multiplex PCR; TCRdb has only the in-frame clones, and not every one. The sample consists of about 71,000 clones, around 94% of them appearing once. The TCR comes from an adult with an advanced solid tumor such as melanoma, head and neck, liver or kidney cancer. The chain carries TRBV4-3 and TRBJ2-3; TRBD2 agrees at 9 bases. Sample: CD4+ or CD8+ T cells sorted from blood, taken in a trial of the OX40 agonist ivuxolimab. CDR3 residues: CASSQEIAGVDTQYF. DNA for the CDR3: TGCGCCAGCAGCCAAGAAATAGCGGGGGTAGATACGCAGTATTTT.